This note documents a single T cell receptor beta chain sequence. Germline and junction disagree at one end, which may indicate a read error. This entry is derived from a study of blood T cells in healthy people across ages. CDR3 size: 15 residues. The germline V gene encodes CDR1 LGHDT and CDR2 YNNKEL (reference sequence). Then a second PCR, running about 6 to 12 cycles, was carried out with a sample-barcoded 5' primer and a J-beta primer mix. A single record per CDR3 protein comes from TCRdb applying MiXCR to the 5' RACE reads. The sample comprises 1,500,000 or so distinct CDR3 sequences, around 55% of which are singletons, and 6.5% to 8.5% rests with the top ten.

The chain combines TRBV3-1 with TRBJ2-1; D tentatively reads TRBD1 or TRBD2 (5 bases each). What was sequenced was blood. The sequence came from a man between 18 and 29 years old in good health. The CDR3 DNA reads as TGTGCCAGCACCCGGGACCAAAGCTCCCACAATGAGCAGTTCTTC. This sequence encodes CASTRDQSSHNEQFF.